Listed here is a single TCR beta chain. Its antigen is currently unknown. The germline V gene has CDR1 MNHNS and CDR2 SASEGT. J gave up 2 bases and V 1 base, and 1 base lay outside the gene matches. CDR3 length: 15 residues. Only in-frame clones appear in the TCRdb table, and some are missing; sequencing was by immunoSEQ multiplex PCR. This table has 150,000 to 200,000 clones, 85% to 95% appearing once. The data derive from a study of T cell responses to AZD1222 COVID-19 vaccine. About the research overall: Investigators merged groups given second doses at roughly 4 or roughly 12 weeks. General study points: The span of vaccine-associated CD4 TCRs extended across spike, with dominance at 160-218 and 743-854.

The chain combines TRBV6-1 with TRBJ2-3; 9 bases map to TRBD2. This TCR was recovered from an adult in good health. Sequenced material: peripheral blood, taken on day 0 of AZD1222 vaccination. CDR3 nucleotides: TGTGCCAGCAGTGAAGGCGGGAGGGCCACAGATACGCAGTATTTT. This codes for CASSEGGRATDTQYF.